This is a list of T cell receptor beta chains from one sample in a study of CXCR3-negative and CXCR3-positive naive CD8 T cells. TCRdb reprocessed the 5' RACE reads; each CDR3 protein has one entry and no DNA is given. The sample totals approximately 6,900 distinct CDR3 sequences; its top ten clones hold roughly 1.5%. The specimen was naive CXCR3+ CD8+ T cells from blood. The receptors were sampled from a human donor in good health. Some clones in this sample may be carry-over from other donors' samples. CDR3s include the opening cysteine and the closing phenylalanine or tryptophan. Fields, in order: V gene, clone size, J gene, CDR3 length, CDR3 protein. Some rows have no size entry. The others give once, few or many, or a class for an expanded clone.

TRBV28	.	TRBJ2-7	15	CASSSGTSNSYEQYF
TRBV7-8	.	TRBJ2-5	15	CASSTRQGPQETQYF
TRBV7-6	medium-sized	TRBJ2-3	17	CASSLALNREGTDTQYF
TRBV12-3/TRBV12-4	medium-sized	TRBJ2-3	15	CASSLVGERTDTQYF
TRBV14	medium-sized	TRBJ1-3	15	CASSQDSSSGNTIYF
TRBV7-6	.	TRBJ2-1	16	CASSHKGQRSYNEQFF
TRBV13	medium-sized	TRBJ2-1	14	CASSTRVQYNEQFF
TRBV19	.	TRBJ2-3	15	CASSPHRVLTDTQYF
TRBV7-9	medium-sized	TRBJ2-7	14	CASSLSGRDYEQYF
TRBV2	medium-sized	TRBJ2-3	14	CASSEGTSTDTQYF
TRBV7-3	.	TRBJ1-2	16	CASSLGVGADNYGYTF
TRBV28	.	TRBJ1-2	12	CASSLAGPGYTF
TRBV6-2/TRBV6-3	medium-sized	TRBJ2-3	15	CASSYGGGGTDTQYF
TRBV28	.	TRBJ2-1	15	CASSLPWEAANEQFF
TRBV29-1	.	TRBJ2-3	16	CSVDVVGSPTTDTQYF
TRBV20-1	.	TRBJ2-7	11	CSARREYEQYF
TRBV28	.	TRBJ1-2	14	CASSLWGEHYGYTF
TRBV25-1	.	TRBJ2-6	18	CASSESGPDIAGANVLTF
TRBV21-1	.	TRBJ1-1	14	CASSGGAQDTEAFF
TRBV6-6	.	TRBJ1-2	19	CASSYSSILEEYGAYGYTF
TRBV20-1	.	TRBJ2-1	15	CSARNRDNSYNEQFF
TRBV29-1	.	TRBJ2-3	15	CSHSGGESSTDTQYF
TRBV4-3	.	TRBJ2-1	16	CASSQDLGAGGNEQFF
TRBV6-6	medium-sized	TRBJ1-5	17	CASRHIWGGDSNQPQHF
TRBV12-3/TRBV12-4	medium-sized	TRBJ2-1	13	CATLQGDYNEQFF
TRBV7-9	.	TRBJ2-2	14	CASGTSENTGELFF
TRBV5-4	.	TRBJ1-4	15	CASNLGTITKEKLFF
TRBV15	medium-sized	TRBJ2-1	14	CATSPDRGDNEQFF
TRBV3-1	.	TRBJ1-1	12	CASSPWGTEAFF
TRBV7-9	.	TRBJ2-3	12	CASSLVSDTQYF
TRBV19	medium-sized	TRBJ1-1	15	CASSIGSYSNTEAFF
TRBV7-8	medium-sized	TRBJ2-7	14	CASSRPGRQDEQYF
TRBV28	medium-sized	TRBJ2-7	15	CASKVRALATGEQYF
TRBV10-3	medium-sized	TRBJ2-2	16	CAISLTSGGTNGELFF
TRBV6-5	medium-sized	TRBJ2-3	13	CASSYYSTDTQYF